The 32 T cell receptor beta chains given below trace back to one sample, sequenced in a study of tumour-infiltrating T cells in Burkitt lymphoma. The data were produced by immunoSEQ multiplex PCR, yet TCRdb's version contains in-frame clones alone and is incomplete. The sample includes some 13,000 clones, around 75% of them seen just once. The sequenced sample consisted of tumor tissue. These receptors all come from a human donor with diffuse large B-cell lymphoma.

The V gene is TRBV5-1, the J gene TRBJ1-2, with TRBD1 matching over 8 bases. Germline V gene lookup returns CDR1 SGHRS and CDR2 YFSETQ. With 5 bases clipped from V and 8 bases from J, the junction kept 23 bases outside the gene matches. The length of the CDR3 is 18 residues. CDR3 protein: CASSFTGAPGQGARGYTF. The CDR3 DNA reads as TGCGCCAGCAGTTTTACCGGAGCCCCGGGGCAGGGGGCGCGGGGCTACACCTTC.

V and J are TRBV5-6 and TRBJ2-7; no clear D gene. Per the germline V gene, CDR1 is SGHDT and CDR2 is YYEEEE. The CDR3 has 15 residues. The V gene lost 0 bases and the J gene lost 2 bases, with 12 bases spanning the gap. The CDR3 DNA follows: TGTGCCAGCAGCTTGGAAACCGAGCCCGCCTACGAGCAGTACTTC. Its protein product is CASSLETEPAYEQYF.

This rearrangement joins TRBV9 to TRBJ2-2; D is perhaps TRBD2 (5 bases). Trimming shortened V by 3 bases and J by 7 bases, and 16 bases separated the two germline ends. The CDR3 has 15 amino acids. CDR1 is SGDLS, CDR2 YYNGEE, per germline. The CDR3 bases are TGTGCCAGCAGCGAGGATCCGTCGGGATACGGGGAGCTGTTTTTT. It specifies CASSEDPSGYGELFF.

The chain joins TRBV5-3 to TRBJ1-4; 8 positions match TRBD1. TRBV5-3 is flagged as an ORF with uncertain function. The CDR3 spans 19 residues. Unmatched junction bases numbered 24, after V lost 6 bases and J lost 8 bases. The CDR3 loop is CARTREVGDQGAGSEKLFF. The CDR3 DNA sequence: TGTGCCAGAACCCGGGAGGTTGGGGATCAGGGGGCAGGAAGCGAAAAACTGTTTTTT.

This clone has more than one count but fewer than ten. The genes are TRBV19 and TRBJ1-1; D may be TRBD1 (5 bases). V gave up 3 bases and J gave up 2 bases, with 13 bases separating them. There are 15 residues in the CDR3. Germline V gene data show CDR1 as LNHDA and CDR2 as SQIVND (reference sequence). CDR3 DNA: TGTGCCAGTAGTATCTCCTGGCAGGGCAACACTGAAGCTTTCTTT. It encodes CASSISWQGNTEAFF.

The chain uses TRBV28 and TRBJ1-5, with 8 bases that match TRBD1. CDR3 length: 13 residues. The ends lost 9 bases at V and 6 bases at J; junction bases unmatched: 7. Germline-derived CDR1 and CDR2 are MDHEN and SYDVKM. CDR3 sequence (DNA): TGTGCCAGTTCCGGGACAGGAGGTCAGCCCCAGCATTTT. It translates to CASSGTGGQPQHF.

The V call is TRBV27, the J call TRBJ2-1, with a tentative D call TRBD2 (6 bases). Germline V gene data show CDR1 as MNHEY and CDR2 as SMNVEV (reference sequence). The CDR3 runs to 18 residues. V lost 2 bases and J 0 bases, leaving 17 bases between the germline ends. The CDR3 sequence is CASSLNPASVSSYNEQFF. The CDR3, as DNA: TGTGCCAGCAGTTTAAACCCCGCTAGCGTGAGCTCCTACAATGAGCAGTTCTTC.

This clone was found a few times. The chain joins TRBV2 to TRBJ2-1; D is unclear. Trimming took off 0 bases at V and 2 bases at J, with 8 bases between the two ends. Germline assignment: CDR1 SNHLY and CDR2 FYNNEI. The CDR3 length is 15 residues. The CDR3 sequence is CASSEALGPYNEQFF. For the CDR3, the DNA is TGTGCCAGCAGTGAAGCGCTTGGACCCTACAATGAGCAGTTCTTC.

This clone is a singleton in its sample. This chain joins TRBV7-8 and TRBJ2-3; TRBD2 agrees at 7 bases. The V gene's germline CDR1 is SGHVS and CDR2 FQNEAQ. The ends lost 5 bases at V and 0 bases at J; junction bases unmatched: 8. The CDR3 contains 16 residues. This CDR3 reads CASSQDASGSTDTQYF. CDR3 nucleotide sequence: TGTGCCAGCAGCCAGGACGCTAGCGGAAGCACAGATACGCAGTATTTT. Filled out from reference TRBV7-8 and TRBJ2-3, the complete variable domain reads GAGVSQSPRYKVAKRGQDVALRCDPISGHVSLFWYQQALGQGPEFLTYFQNEAQLDKSGLPSDRFFAERPEGSVSTLKIQRTQQEDSAVYLCASSQDASGSTDTQYFGPGTRLTVL.

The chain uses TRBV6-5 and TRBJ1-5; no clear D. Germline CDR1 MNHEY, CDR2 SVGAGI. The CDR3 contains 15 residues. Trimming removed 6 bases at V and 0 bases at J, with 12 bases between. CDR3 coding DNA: TGTGCCAGCAGCCCCTCGGGTTATAGCAATCAGCCCCAGCATTTT. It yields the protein CASSPSGYSNQPQHF.

The CDR3 DNA reads as TGTGCCACCAGCAGAGTCTTCGCAGATACGCAGTATTTT. Amino acid sequence: CATSRVFADTQYF. V is TRBV15 and J is TRBJ2-3; D unresolved. In germline, CDR1 is LNHNV, CDR2 YYDKDF (reference sequence). The length of the CDR3 is 13 residues. The V end lost 1 base, the J end lost 4 bases, and 6 bases lay between the germline ends.

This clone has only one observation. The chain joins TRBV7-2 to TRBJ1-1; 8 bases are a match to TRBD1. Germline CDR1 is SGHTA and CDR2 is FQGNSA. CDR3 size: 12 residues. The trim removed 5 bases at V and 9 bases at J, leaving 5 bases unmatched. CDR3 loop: CASSMWDRQAFF. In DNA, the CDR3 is TGTGCCAGCAGCATGTGGGACAGGCAAGCTTTCTTT.

The CDR3 protein is CASTLQPGTNEKLFF. The CDR3 nucleotides are TGTGCCAGCACCCTCCAGCCGGGTACTAATGAAAAACTGTTTTTT. The J gene is TRBJ1-4, the V gene TRBV7-6; no clear D. This CDR3 spans 15 amino acids. Per the germline V gene, CDR1 is SGHVS and CDR2 is FNYEAQ. The germline V and J ends were trimmed by 7 bases and 2 bases, with 14 bases remaining between them.

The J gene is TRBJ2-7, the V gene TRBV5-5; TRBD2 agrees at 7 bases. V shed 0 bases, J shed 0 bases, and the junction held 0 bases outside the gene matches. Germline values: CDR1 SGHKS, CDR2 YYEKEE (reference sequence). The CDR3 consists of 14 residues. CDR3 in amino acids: CASSLGGSSYEQYV. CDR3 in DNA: TGTGCCAGCAGCTTGGGCGGGAGCTCCTACGAGCAGTACGTC.

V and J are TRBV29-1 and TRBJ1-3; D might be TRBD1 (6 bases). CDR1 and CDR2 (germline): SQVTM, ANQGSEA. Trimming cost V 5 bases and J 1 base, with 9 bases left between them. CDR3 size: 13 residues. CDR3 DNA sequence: TGCAGCGTTCTTGGACAGTCTGGAAACACCATATATTTT. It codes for CSVLGQSGNTIYF. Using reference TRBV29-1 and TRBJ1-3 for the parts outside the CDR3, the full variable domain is SAVISQKPSRDICQRGTSLTIQCQVDSQVTMMFWYRQQPGQSLTLIATANQGSEATYESGFVIDKFPISRPNLTFSTLTVSNMSPEDSSIYLCSVLGQSGNTIYFGEGSWLTVV.

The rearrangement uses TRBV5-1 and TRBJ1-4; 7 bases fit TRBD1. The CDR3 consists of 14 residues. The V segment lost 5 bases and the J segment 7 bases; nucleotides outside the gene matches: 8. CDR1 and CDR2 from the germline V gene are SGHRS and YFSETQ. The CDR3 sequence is CASRRGGDSEKLFF. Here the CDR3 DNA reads TGCGCCAGCAGGCGAGGGGGCGATAGTGAAAAACTGTTTTTT.

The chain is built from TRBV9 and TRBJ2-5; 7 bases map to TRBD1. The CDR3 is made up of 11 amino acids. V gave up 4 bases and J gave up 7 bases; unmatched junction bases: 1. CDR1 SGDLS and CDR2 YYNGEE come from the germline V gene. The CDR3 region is CASSPGGTQYF. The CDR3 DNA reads TGTGCCAGCAGCCCAGGGGGGACCCAGTACTTC.

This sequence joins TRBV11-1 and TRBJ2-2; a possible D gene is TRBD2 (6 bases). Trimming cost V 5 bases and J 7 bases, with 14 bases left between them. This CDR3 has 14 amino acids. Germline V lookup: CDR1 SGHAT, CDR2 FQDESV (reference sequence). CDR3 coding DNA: TGTGCCAGCAGCCTTACGGGAGTCGGCGGGGAGCTGTTTTTT. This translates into CASSLTGVGGELFF.

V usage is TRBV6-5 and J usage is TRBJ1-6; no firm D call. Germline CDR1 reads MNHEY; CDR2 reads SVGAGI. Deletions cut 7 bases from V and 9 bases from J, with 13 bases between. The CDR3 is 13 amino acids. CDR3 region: CASTNGGRSPLHF. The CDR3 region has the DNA TGTGCCAGCACCAACGGCGGCCGTTCACCCCTCCACTTT.

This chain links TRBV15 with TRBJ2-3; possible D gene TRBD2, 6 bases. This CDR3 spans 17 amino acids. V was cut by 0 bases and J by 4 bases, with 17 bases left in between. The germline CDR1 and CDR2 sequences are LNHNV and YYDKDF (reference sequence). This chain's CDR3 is CATSRDRRAGGADTQYF. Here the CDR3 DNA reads TGTGCCACCAGCAGAGATCGGCGGGCCGGGGGAGCAGATACGCAGTATTTT. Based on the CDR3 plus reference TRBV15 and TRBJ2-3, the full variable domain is DAMVIQNPRYQVTQFGKPVTLSCSQTLNHNVMYWYQQKSSQAPKLLFHYYDKDFNNEADTPDNFQSRRPNTSFCFLDIRSPGLGDTAMYLCATSRDRRAGGADTQYFGPGTRLTVL.

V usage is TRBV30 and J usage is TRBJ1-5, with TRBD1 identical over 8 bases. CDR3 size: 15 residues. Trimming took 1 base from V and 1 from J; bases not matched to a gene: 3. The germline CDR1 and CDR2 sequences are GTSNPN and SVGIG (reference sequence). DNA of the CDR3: TGTGCCTGGAGTGAGACAGGGGAAAGCAATCAGCCCCAGCATTTT. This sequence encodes CAWSETGESNQPQHF. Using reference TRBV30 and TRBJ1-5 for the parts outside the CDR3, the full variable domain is SQTIHQWPATLVQPVGSPLSLECTVEGTSNPNLYWYRQAAGRGLQLLFYSVGIGQISSEVPQNLSASRPQDRQFILSSKKLLLSDSGFYLCAWSETGESNQPQHFGDGTRLSIL.

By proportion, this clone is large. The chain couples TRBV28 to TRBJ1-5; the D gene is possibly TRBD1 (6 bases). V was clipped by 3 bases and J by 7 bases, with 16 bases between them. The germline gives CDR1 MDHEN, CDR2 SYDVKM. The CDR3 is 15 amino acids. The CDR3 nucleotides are TGTGCCAGCAGTTTGGGGTGGGGGGCAGGACAGCCCCAGCATTTT. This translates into CASSLGWGAGQPQHF.

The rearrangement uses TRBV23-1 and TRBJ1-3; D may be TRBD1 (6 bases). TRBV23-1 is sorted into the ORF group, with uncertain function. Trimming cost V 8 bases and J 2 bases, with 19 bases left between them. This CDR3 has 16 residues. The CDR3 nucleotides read TGCGCCAGCGGTACCCGCGGGGGGGCGGCTGGAAACACCATATATTTT. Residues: CASGTRGGAAGNTIYF.

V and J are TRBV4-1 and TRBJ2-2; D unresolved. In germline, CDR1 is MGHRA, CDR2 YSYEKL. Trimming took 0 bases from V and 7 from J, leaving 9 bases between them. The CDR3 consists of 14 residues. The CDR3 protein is CASSQERANGELFF. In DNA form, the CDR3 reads TGCGCCAGCAGCCAAGAAAGAGCTAACGGGGAGCTGTTTTTT.

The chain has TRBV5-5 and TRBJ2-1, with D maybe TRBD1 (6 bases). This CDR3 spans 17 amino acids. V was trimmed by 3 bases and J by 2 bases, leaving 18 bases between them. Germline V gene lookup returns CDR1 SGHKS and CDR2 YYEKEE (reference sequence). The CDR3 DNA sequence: TGTGCCAGCAGCTCTTGGACGACAGGAACGGCCTACAATGAGCAGTTCTTC. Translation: CASSSWTTGTAYNEQFF.

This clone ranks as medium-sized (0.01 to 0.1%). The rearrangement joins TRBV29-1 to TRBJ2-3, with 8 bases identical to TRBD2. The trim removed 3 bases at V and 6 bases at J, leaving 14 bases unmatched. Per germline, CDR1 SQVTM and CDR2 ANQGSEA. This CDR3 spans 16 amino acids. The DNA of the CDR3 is TGCAGCGTTGACGATACTGGACTAGCCCCTCGGGATACGCAGTATTTT. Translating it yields CSVDDTGLAPRDTQYF.

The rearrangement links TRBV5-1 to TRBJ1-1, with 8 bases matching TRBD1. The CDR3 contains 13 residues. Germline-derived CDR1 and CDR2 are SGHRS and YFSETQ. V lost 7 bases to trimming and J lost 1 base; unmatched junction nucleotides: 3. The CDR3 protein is CASAGQANTEAFF. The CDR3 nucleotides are TGCGCCAGCGCGGGACAGGCGAACACTGAAGCTTTCTTT.

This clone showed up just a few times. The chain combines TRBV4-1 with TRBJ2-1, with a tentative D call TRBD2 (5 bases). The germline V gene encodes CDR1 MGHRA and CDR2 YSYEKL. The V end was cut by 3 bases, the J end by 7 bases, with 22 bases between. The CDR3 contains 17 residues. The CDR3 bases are TGCGCCAGCAGCCATAGTGTATCGAGGGAGTGGTGGAATGAGCAGTTCTTC. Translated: CASSHSVSREWWNEQFF.

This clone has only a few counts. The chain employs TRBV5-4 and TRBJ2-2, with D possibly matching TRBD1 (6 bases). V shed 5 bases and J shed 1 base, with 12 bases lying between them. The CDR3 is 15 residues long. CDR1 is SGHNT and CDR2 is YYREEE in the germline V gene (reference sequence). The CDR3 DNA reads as TGTGCCAGCAGGGCCACGACAGGGAACACCGGGGAGCTGTTTTTT. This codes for CASRATTGNTGELFF. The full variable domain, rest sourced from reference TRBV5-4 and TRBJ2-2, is ETGVTQSPTHLIKTRGQQVTLRCSSQSGHNTVSWYQQALGQGPQFIFQYYREEENGRGNFPPRFSGLQFPNYSSELNVNALELDDSALYLCASRATTGNTGELFFGEGSRLTVL.

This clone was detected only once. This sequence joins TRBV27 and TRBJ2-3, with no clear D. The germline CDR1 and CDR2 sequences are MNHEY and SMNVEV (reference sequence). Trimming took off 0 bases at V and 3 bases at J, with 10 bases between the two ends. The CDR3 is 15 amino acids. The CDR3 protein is CASSLSAIGTDTQYF. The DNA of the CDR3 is TGTGCCAGCAGTTTATCCGCGATAGGGACAGATACGCAGTATTTT.

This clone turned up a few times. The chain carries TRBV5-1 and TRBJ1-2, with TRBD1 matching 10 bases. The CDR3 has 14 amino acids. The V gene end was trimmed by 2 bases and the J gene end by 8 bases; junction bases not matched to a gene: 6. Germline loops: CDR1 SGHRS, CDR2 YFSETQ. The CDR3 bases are TGCGCCAGCAGCTTTGGGACAGGGGCAGAGGGCTACACCTTC. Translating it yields CASSFGTGAEGYTF.

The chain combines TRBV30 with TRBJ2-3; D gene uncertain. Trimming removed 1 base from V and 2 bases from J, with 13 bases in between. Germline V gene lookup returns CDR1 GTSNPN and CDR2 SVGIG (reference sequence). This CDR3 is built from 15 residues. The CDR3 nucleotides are TGTGCCTGGAGTGAATCCCAGGTAGTCACAGATACGCAGTATTTT. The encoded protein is CAWSESQVVTDTQYF.